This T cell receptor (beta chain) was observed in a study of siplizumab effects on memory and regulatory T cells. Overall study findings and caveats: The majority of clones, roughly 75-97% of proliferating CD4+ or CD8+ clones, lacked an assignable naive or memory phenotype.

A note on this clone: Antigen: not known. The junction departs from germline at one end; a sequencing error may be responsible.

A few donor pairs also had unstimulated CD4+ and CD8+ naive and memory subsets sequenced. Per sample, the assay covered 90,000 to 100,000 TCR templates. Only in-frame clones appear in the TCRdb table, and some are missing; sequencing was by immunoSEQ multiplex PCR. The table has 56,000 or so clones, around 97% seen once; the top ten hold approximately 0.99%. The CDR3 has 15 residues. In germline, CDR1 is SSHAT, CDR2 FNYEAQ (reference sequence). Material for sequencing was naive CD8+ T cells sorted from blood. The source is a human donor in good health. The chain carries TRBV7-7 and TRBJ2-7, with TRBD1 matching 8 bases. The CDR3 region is CASSAGQGSSYEQYF. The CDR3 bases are TGTGCTAGCAGCGCAGGACAGGGAAGCTCCTACGAGCAGTACTTC.